Presented here are 27 T cell receptor beta chains from one specimen sequenced in a study of blood T cell repertoires in COVID-19. TCRdb's copy holds only in-frame clones and misses some; the assay was immunoSEQ multiplex PCR. The repertoire includes approximately 230,000 clones, around nine tenths of them detected once, and less than 2.5% sits in the top ten. The specimen sequenced was PBMCs or T cells enriched from blood (not recorded which). These receptors were obtained from a woman aged 18-29 years who had recovered from COVID-19.

This rearrangement joins TRBV9 to TRBJ2-5; 8 positions agree with TRBD2. Germline V gives CDR1 SGDLS, CDR2 YYNGEE. CDR3 length equals 14 residues. V lost 6 bases, J lost 5 bases, and 9 bases stayed unmatched. CDR3 DNA: TGTGCCAGCACAGCGGGAGCTCAAATCGAGACCCAGTACTTC. It encodes CASTAGAQIETQYF.

J is TRBJ2-2 and V is TRBV19, with 9 bases matching TRBD1. Germline CDR1 is LNHDA and CDR2 is SQIVND (reference sequence). Germline trimming cut 4 bases from V and 6 bases from J; bases unmatched to any gene: 9. The length of the CDR3 is 16 residues. The CDR3 loop reads CASSSIPGQGPGELFF. The CDR3 DNA is TGTGCCAGTAGTAGCATTCCGGGACAGGGCCCCGGGGAGCTGTTTTTT.

The chain carries TRBV28 and TRBJ2-1; D possibly corresponds to TRBD1 (6 bases). Trimming shortened V by 4 bases and J by 8 bases, and 12 bases separated the two germline ends. The germline V gene has CDR1 MDHEN and CDR2 SYDVKM. CDR3 length: 13 residues. The CDR3 loop is CASSYRDGDEQFF. The CDR3 DNA follows: TGTGCCAGCAGTTACAGGGATGGAGATGAGCAGTTCTTC. Full variable domain (missing parts from reference TRBV28 and TRBJ2-1): DVKVTQSSRYLVKRTGEKVFLECVQDMDHENMFWYRQDPGLGLRLIYFSYDVKMKEKGDIPEGYSVSREKKERFSLILESASTNQTSMYLCASSYRDGDEQFFGPGTRLTVL.

The chain employs TRBV13 and TRBJ1-3; D is unclear. Per germline, CDR1 PRHDT and CDR2 FYEKMQ (reference sequence). The CDR3 consists of 16 residues. V was clipped by 3 bases and J by 0 bases, with 12 bases between them. In DNA form, the CDR3 reads TGTGCCAGCAGCTTTGGGCAGCCGTCCTCTGGAAACACCATATATTTT. Amino acids: CASSFGQPSSGNTIYF.

This clone turned up a few times. This rearrangement joins TRBV10-3 to TRBJ1-5; 8 bases align to TRBD1. J was trimmed by 5 bases and V by 11 bases; bases with no gene match: 8. The germline CDR1 and CDR2 sequences are ENHRY and SYGVKD. The CDR3 loop spans 13 amino acids. CDR3 sequence (DNA): TGTGCCGTACGGACAGGGACTGATCAGCCCCAGCATTTT. It codes for CAVRTGTDQPQHF.

The V call is TRBV7-6, the J call TRBJ1-4, with 7 bases lining up with TRBD1. CDR1 SGHVS and CDR2 FNYEAQ come from the germline V gene. This CDR3 comprises 15 residues. The junction had 5 bases not matched to a gene; V was cut back by 3 bases and J by 4 bases. CDR3 residues: CASSFRTGYNEKLFF. DNA for the CDR3: TGTGCCAGCAGCTTTCGGACAGGCTATAATGAAAAACTGTTTTTT.

V is TRBV9 and J is TRBJ1-3; D is unresolved. CDR3 length equals 15 residues. The V and J ends lost 4 bases and 4 bases respectively, with 15 bases between them. Germline V gives CDR1 SGDLS, CDR2 YYNGEE. The CDR3 sequence is CASSPGVGRGNTIYF. DNA of the CDR3: TGTGCCAGCAGCCCCGGGGTGGGCAGGGGAAACACCATATATTTT.

The rearrangement uses TRBV28 and TRBJ2-7, with TRBD1 identical over 9 bases. From germline, CDR1 is MDHEN and CDR2 SYDVKM. The trim removed 9 bases at V and 7 bases at J, leaving 7 bases unmatched. The CDR3 sequence is 12 residues long. The CDR3 nucleotides are TGTGCCAGACACAGGGGGCGCCGGGAGCAGTACTTC. It is translated as CARHRGRREQYF. The full variable domain, with the rest looked up from reference TRBV28 and TRBJ2-7, is DVKVTQSSRYLVKRTGEKVFLECVQDMDHENMFWYRQDPGLGLRLIYFSYDVKMKEKGDIPEGYSVSREKKERFSLILESASTNQTSMYLCARHRGRREQYFGPGTRLTVT.

Only one count was recorded for this clone. The rearrangement links TRBV9 to TRBJ1-2; TRBD1 aligns across 7 bases. Germline trimming cut 4 bases from V and 2 bases from J; bases unmatched to any gene: 8. The CDR3 has 15 amino acids. Germline CDR1 reads SGDLS; CDR2 reads YYNGEE. The CDR3 protein is CASSPEGTANYGYTF. The CDR3 nucleotides read TGTGCCAGCAGCCCCGAAGGGACAGCCAACTATGGCTACACCTTC. Looking up the rest from reference TRBV9 and TRBJ1-2 gives the full variable domain: DSGVTQTPKHLITATGQRVTLRCSPRSGDLSVYWYQQSLDQGLQFLIQYYNGEERAKGNILERFSAQQFPDLHSELNLSSLELGDSALYFCASSPEGTANYGYTFGSGTRLTVV.

The CDR3: CASSLPSGSTDTQYF. The CDR3 DNA follows: TGTGCCAGCAGCTTGCCCAGCGGGAGCACAGATACGCAGTATTTT. The chain carries TRBV5-6 and TRBJ2-3; D perhaps matches TRBD2 (6 bases). The CDR3 spans 15 residues. Deletions cut 1 base from V and 0 bases from J, with 9 bases between. Germline V lookup: CDR1 SGHDT, CDR2 YYEEEE.

The chain has TRBV10-3 and TRBJ1-2, with 8 bases aligning to TRBD1. CDR1 ENHRY and CDR2 SYGVKD come from the germline V gene. The J segment lost 6 bases and the V segment lost 3 bases, leaving 3 bases of the junction unmatched. This CDR3 contains 13 residues. This chain's CDR3 is CAISDRQGNGYTF. CDR3 bases: TGTGCCATCAGTGACAGACAGGGGAATGGCTACACCTTC.

As DNA, the CDR3 is TGTGCCAGCTCACCACTGGGGGCTGGCAATCAGCCCCAGCATTTT. This gives the protein CASSPLGAGNQPQHF. The chain recombines TRBV18 with TRBJ1-5; possible D gene TRBD1, 6 bases. Germline CDR1 and CDR2: KGHSH and LQKENI. This CDR3 has 15 amino acids. Trimming removed 1 base from V and 2 bases from J, with 9 bases in between.

V usage is TRBV7-8 and J usage is TRBJ2-7; D is unclear. Germline values: CDR1 SGHVS, CDR2 FQNEAQ. CDR3 length equals 13 residues. V lost 5 bases, J lost 5 bases, and 13 bases lay in between. For the CDR3, the DNA is TGTGCCAGCAGCCAACCACCGAGCGACGAGCAGTACTTC. It translates to CASSQPPSDEQYF.

The rearrangement joins TRBV3-1 (or the pseudogene TRBV3-2) to TRBJ1-2, with D possibly being TRBD1 (6 bases). Germline CDR1 and CDR2: LGHDT and YNNKEL (reference sequence). The CDR3 spans 16 residues. V gave up 4 bases and J gave up 4 bases, with 19 bases separating them. This chain's CDR3 is CASSRQTGLRGYGYTF. CDR3 nucleotide sequence: TGTGCCAGCAGCCGGCAAACAGGGTTGAGGGGCTATGGCTACACCTTC.

The chain combines TRBV7-8 with TRBJ1-6; 10 bases match TRBD1. J gave up 8 bases and V 3 bases, and 4 bases lay outside the gene matches. Germline V gene lookup returns CDR1 SGHVS and CDR2 FQNEAQ. This CDR3 has 15 residues. CDR3 protein: CASSFQGQGDSPLHF. In DNA, the CDR3 is TGTGCCAGCAGCTTCCAAGGACAGGGGGATTCACCCCTCCACTTT. Full variable domain (outside the CDR3, taken from reference TRBV7-8 and TRBJ1-6): GAGVSQSPRYKVAKRGQDVALRCDPISGHVSLFWYQQALGQGPEFLTYFQNEAQLDKSGLPSDRFFAERPEGSVSTLKIQRTQQEDSAVYLCASSFQGQGDSPLHFGNGTRLTVT.

The chain carries TRBV28 and TRBJ2-7, with 10 bases fitting TRBD1. CDR1 and CDR2 from the germline V gene are MDHEN and SYDVKM. V was pared by 3 bases and J by 5 bases, with 1 base of the junction left unmatched. This CDR3 spans 13 amino acids. The chain's CDR3 is CASSLTGGNEQYF. The CDR3 DNA is TGTGCCAGCAGTTTGACAGGGGGCAACGAGCAGTACTTC.

This clone was found a few times. The genes are TRBV19 and TRBJ1-5; 8 nucleotides match TRBD1. The J segment lost 6 bases and the V segment lost 2 bases, leaving 12 bases of the junction unmatched. Germline V gives CDR1 LNHDA, CDR2 SQIVND (reference sequence). The CDR3 loop spans 17 amino acids. CDR3 DNA: TGTGCCAGTAGTATAAGTACGGACAGGGCGTCAATTCAGCCCCAGCATTTT. Translating it yields CASSISTDRASIQPQHF.

The rearrangement links TRBV10-1 to TRBJ1-5; 10 nucleotides align to TRBD1. Trimming removed 7 bases from V and 0 bases from J; junction bases left unmatched: 18. The CDR3 length is 20 residues. Per germline, CDR1 WNHNN and CDR2 SYGVQD (reference sequence). The CDR3 DNA reads as TGCGCCAGCACGTACAGTGTTGCGACGGGACAGGGGATTAGCAATCAGCCCCAGCATTTT. It specifies CASTYSVATGQGISNQPQHF.

The chain combines TRBV28 with TRBJ2-6; D is undetermined. V lost 6 bases, J lost 1 base, and 7 bases lay in between. CDR3 length equals 14 residues. Germline V lookup: CDR1 MDHEN, CDR2 SYDVKM. CDR3 DNA sequence: TGTGCCAGCAGCCCCGCGTCTGGGGCCAACGTCCTGACTTTC. Protein product: CASSPASGANVLTF. The complete variable domain, with remaining parts taken from reference TRBV28 and TRBJ2-6, reads DVKVTQSSRYLVKRTGEKVFLECVQDMDHENMFWYRQDPGLGLRLIYFSYDVKMKEKGDIPEGYSVSREKKERFSLILESASTNQTSMYLCASSPASGANVLTFGAGSRLTVL.

This clone is a singleton in its sample. V and J are TRBV6-5 and TRBJ1-2, with TRBD1 matching over 7 bases. CDR3 size: 14 residues. Germline-derived CDR1 and CDR2 are MNHEY and SVGAGI. V was clipped by 6 bases and J by 4 bases; unmatched bases: 8. CDR3 protein: CASSLTGTVYGYTF. The CDR3 region has the DNA TGTGCCAGCAGCCTCACCGGGACAGTCTATGGCTACACCTTC.

The genes are TRBV6-5 and TRBJ2-7; weak D call: TRBD1 (5 bases). Germline lookup yields CDR1 MNHEY and CDR2 SVGAGI. The CDR3 runs 14 residues. V lost 0 bases to trimming and J lost 7 bases, with 13 bases between them. CDR3 loop: CASSYSQGAAEQYF. The CDR3 DNA reads TGTGCCAGCAGTTACTCCCAAGGGGCAGCTGAGCAGTACTTC.

This clone is a singleton in its sample. This chain joins TRBV15 and TRBJ2-7, with D maybe TRBD2 (6 bases). The CDR3 length is 15 residues. Per the germline V gene, CDR1 is LNHNV and CDR2 is YYDKDF (reference sequence). Between the trimmed V and J ends, which lost 5 bases and 2 bases, there was a span of 16 bases. CDR3 residues: CATSRGTAAPYEQYF. In nucleotides, the CDR3 is TGTGCCACCAGCCGGGGGACCGCAGCTCCCTACGAGCAGTACTTC.

The rearrangement joins TRBV5-5 to TRBJ2-1, with D tentatively TRBD1 (6 bases). CDR1 SGHKS and CDR2 YYEKEE come from the germline V gene (reference sequence). Between the trimmed V and J ends, which lost 0 bases and 3 bases, there was a span of 19 bases. The CDR3 extends over 18 amino acids. The CDR3 sequence: CASSLDQGPLRVYNEQFF. The CDR3 DNA is TGTGCCAGCAGCTTGGATCAGGGGCCCCTACGGGTCTACAATGAGCAGTTCTTC.

This clone was observed once. This chain uses TRBV6-2 or TRBV6-3 with TRBJ2-5, with a weak D call TRBD1 (7 bases). This CDR3 spans 14 amino acids. Trimming removed 2 bases at V and 5 bases at J, with 12 bases between. CDR1 and CDR2 from the germline V gene are MNHEY and SVGEGT. The chain's CDR3 is CASSYTRGRETQYF. Written as DNA, the CDR3 is TGTGCCAGCAGTTACACCAGGGGGAGGGAGACCCAGTACTTC.

This clone was seen more than once but under ten times. The chain combines TRBV25-1 with TRBJ1-5; 7 nucleotides align to TRBD1. J was trimmed by 2 bases and V by 4 bases; bases with no gene match: 5. CDR1 MGHDK and CDR2 SYGVNS come from the germline V gene. The CDR3 totals 15 residues. CDR3: CASSAPGGGNQPQHF. In DNA, the CDR3 is TGTGCCAGCAGTGCCCCAGGGGGTGGCAATCAGCCCCAGCATTTT.

The DNA of the CDR3 is TGTGCCAGTTCACGGGACAGGGTCTCGACCGGGGAGCTGTTTTTT. Its protein product is CASSRDRVSTGELFF. V usage is TRBV19 and J usage is TRBJ2-2; 9 bases match TRBD1. This CDR3 comprises 15 residues. J lost 5 bases, V lost 8 bases, and 9 bases had no gene match. The germline V gene encodes CDR1 LNHDA and CDR2 SQIVND (reference sequence). Full variable domain (missing parts from reference TRBV19 and TRBJ2-2): DGGITQSPKYLFRKEGQNVTLSCEQNLNHDAMYWYRQDPGQGLRLIYYSQIVNDFQKGDIAEGYSVSREKKESFPLTVTSAQKNPTAFYLCASSRDRVSTGELFFGEGSRLTVL.

The chain recombines TRBV6-5 with TRBJ1-1; tentatively, D is TRBD1 (5 bases). Germline-derived CDR1 and CDR2 are MNHEY and SVGAGI. V lost 2 bases to trimming and J lost 4 bases, with 8 bases between them. This CDR3 is 13 amino acids long. The CDR3, as DNA: TGTGCCAGCAGTTACGACGGGGGCACTGAAGCTTTCTTT. It is translated as CASSYDGGTEAFF.